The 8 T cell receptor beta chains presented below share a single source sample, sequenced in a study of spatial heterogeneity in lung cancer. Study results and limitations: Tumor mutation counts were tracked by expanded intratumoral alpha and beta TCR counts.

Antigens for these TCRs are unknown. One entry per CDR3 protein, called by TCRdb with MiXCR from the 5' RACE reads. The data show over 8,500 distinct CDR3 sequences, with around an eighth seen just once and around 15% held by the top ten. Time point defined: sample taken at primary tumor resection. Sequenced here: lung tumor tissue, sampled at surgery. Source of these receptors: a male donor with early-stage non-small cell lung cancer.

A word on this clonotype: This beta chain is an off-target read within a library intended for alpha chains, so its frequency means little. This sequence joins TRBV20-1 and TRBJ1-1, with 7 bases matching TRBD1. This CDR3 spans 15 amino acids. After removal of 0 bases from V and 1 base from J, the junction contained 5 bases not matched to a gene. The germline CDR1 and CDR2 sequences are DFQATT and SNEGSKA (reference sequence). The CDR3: CSAREPGQTNTEAFF. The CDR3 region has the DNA TGCAGTGCTAGAGAGCCGGGACAGACGAACACTGAAGCTTTCTTT.

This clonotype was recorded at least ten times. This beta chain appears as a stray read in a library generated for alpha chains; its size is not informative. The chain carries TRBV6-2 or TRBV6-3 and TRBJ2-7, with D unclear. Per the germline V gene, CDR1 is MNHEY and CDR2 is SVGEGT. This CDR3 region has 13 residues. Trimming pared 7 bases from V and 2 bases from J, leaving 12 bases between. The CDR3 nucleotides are TGTGCCAGCACCGAAGGGAAGCCCTACGAGCAGTACTTC. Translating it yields CASTEGKPYEQYF.

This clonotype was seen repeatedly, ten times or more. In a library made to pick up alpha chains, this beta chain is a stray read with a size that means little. In nucleotides, the CDR3 is TGTGCCTGGAGTGTACGTCCAGGCCCCACAGATACGCAGTATTTT. Protein sequence: CAWSVRPGPTDTQYF. V and J are TRBV30 and TRBJ2-3; D is undetermined. Trimming shortened V by 0 bases and J by 2 bases, and 12 bases separated the two germline ends. Germline V gene lookup returns CDR1 GTSNPN and CDR2 SVGIG (reference sequence). The CDR3 is made up of 15 amino acids.

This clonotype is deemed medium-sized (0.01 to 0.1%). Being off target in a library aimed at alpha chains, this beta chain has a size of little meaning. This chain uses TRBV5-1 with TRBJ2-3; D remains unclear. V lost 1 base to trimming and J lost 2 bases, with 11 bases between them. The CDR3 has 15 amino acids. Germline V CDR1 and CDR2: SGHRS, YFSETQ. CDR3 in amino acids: CASSLWGTSTDTQYF. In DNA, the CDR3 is TGCGCCAGCAGCTTGTGGGGTACTTCCACAGATACGCAGTATTTT.

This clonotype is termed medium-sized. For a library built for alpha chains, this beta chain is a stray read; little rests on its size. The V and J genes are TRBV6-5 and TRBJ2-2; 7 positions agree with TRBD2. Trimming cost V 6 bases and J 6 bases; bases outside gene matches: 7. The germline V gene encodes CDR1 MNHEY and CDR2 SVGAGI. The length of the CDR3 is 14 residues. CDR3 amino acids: CASSPGGGSGELFF. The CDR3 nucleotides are TGTGCCAGCAGCCCCGGGGGAGGGTCCGGGGAGCTGTTTTTT.

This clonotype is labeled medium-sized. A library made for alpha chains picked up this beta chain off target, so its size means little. DNA of the CDR3: TGTGCCAGCAGTCTGACTAGCGGGAATGCCGGGGAGCTGTTTTTT. As protein: CASSLTSGNAGELFF. This chain uses TRBV27 with TRBJ2-2, with 11 bases identical to TRBD2. The CDR3 loop spans 15 amino acids. The V and J ends lost 5 bases and 6 bases, in that order; junction bases with no gene match: 5. Germline V lookup: CDR1 MNHEY, CDR2 SMNVEV (reference sequence).

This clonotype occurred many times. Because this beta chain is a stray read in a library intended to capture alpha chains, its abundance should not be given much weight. The CDR3 loop reads CASVPGLAGGLKTQYF. The DNA for the CDR3 is TGCGCCAGCGTTCCGGGACTAGCGGGAGGATTGAAGACCCAGTACTTC. The gene calls are TRBV5-1 and TRBJ2-5; TRBD2 matches 15 bases. CDR1 is SGHRS and CDR2 is YFSETQ in the germline V gene. This CDR3 comprises 16 residues. After removal of 7 bases from V and 6 bases from J, the junction contained 10 bases not matched to a gene.

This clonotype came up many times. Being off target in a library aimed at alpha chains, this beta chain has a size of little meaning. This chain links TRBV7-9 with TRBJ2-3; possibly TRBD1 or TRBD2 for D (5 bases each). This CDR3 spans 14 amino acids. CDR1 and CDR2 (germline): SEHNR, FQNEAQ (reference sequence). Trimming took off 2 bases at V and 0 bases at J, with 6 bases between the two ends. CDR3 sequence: CASSLRDSTDTQYF. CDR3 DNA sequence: TGTGCCAGCAGCTTACGGGACAGCACAGATACGCAGTATTTT.